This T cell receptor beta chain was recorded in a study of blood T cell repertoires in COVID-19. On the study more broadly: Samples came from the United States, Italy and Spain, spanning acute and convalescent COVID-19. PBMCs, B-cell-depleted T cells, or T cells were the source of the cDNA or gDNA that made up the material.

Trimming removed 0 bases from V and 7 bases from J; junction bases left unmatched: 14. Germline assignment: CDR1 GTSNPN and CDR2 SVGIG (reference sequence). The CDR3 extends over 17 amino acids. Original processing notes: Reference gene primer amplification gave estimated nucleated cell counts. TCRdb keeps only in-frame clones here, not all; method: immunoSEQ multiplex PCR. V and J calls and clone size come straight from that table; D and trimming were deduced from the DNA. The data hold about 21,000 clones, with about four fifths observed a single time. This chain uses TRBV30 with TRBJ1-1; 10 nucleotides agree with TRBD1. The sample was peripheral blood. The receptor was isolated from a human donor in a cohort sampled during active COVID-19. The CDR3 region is CAWSVQLAGTGAVEAFF. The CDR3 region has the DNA TGTGCCTGGAGTGTACAACTCGCAGGGACAGGGGCGGTTGAAGCTTTCTTT. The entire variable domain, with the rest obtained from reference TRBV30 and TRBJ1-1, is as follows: SQTIHQWPATLVQPVGSPLSLECTVEGTSNPNLYWYRQAAGRGLQLLFYSVGIGQISSEVPQNLSASRPQDRQFILSSKKLLLSDSGFYLCAWSVQLAGTGAVEAFFGQGTRLTVV.